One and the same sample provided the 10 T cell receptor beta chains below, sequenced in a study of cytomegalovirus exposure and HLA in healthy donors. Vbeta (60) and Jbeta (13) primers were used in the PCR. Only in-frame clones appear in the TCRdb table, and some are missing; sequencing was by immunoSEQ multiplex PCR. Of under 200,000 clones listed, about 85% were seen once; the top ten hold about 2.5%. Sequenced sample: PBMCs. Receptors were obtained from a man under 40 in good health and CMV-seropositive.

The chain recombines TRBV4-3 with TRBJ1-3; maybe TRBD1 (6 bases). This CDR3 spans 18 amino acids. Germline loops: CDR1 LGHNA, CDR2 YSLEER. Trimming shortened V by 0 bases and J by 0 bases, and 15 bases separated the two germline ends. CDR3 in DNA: TGCGCCAGCAGCCAAGATAACGGACAGCCGAACTCTGGAAACACCATATATTTT. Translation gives CASSQDNGQPNSGNTIYF.

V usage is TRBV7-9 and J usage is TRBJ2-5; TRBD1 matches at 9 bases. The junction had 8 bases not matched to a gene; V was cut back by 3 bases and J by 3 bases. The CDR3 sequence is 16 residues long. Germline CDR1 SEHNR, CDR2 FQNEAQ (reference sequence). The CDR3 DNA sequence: TGTGCCAGCAGCTTGGACGAGCGACAGGGGGAAGAGACCCAGTACTTC. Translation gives CASSLDERQGEETQYF. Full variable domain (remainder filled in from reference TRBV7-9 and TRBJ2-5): DTGVSQNPRHKITKRGQNVTFRCDPISEHNRLYWYRQTLGQGPEFLTYFQNEAQLEKSRLLSDRFSAERPKGSFSTLEIQRTEQGDSAMYLCASSLDERQGEETQYFGPGTRLLVL.

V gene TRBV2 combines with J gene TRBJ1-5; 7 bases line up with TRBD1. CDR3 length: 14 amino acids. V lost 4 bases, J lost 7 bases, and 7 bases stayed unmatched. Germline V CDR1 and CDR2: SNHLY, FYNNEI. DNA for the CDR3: TGTGCCAGCAGTGTTTTACAGGGGAACCAGCCCCAGCATTTT. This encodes CASSVLQGNQPQHF.

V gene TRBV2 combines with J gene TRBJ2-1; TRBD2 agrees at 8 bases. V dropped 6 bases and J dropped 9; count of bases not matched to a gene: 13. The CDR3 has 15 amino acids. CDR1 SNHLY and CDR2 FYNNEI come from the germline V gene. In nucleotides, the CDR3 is TGTGCCAGCAGCGATAGCGGGATGGGGTTTGGTGAGCAGTTCTTC. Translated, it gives CASSDSGMGFGEQFF.

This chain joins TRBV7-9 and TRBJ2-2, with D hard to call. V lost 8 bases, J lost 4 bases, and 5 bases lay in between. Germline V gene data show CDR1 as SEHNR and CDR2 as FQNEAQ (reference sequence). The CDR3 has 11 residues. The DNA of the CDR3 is TGTGCCAGCGATAGCACCGGGGAGCTGTTTTTT. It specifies CASDSTGELFF.

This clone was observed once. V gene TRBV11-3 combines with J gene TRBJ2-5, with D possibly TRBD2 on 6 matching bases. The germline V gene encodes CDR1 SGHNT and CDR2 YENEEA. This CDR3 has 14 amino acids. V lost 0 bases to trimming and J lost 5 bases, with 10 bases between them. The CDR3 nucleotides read TGTGCCAGCAGCTTAGAGGGGGGTGACGAGACCCAGTACTTC. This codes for CASSLEGGDETQYF. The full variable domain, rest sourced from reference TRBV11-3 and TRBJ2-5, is EAGVVQSPRYKIIEKKQPVAFWCNPISGHNTLYWYLQNLGQGPELLIRYENEEAVDDSQLPKDRFSAERLKGVDSTLKIQPAELGDSAVYLCASSLEGGDETQYFGPGTRLLVL.

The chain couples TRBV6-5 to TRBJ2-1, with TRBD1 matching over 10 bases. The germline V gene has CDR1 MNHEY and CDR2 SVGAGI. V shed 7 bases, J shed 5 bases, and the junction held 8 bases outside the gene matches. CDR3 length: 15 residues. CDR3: CASNGGGTGDNEQFF. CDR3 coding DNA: TGTGCCAGCAACGGGGGGGGGACAGGGGACAATGAGCAGTTCTTC.

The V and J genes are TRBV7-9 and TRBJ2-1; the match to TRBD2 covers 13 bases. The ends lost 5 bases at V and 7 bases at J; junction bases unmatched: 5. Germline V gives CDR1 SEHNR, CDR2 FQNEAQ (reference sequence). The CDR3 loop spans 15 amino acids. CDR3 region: CASSRGLAGENEQFF. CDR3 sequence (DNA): TGTGCCAGCAGCCGCGGACTAGCGGGAGAGAATGAGCAGTTCTTC.

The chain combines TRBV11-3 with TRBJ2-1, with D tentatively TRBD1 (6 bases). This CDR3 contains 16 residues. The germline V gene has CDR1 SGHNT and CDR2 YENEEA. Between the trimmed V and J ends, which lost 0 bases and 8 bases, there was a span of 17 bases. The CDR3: CASSLEAQGRRDEQFF. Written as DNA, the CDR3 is TGTGCCAGCAGCTTAGAGGCACAGGGCCGTCGGGATGAGCAGTTCTTC. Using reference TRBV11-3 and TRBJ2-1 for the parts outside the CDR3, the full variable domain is EAGVVQSPRYKIIEKKQPVAFWCNPISGHNTLYWYLQNLGQGPELLIRYENEEAVDDSQLPKDRFSAERLKGVDSTLKIQPAELGDSAVYLCASSLEAQGRRDEQFFGPGTRLTVL.

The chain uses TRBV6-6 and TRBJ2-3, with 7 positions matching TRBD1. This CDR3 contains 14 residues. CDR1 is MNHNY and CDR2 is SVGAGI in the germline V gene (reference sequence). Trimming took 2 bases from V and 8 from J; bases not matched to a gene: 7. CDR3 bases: TGTGCCAGCAGTTACGACAGGGCGAGGGGTACGCAGTATTTT. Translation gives CASSYDRARGTQYF.